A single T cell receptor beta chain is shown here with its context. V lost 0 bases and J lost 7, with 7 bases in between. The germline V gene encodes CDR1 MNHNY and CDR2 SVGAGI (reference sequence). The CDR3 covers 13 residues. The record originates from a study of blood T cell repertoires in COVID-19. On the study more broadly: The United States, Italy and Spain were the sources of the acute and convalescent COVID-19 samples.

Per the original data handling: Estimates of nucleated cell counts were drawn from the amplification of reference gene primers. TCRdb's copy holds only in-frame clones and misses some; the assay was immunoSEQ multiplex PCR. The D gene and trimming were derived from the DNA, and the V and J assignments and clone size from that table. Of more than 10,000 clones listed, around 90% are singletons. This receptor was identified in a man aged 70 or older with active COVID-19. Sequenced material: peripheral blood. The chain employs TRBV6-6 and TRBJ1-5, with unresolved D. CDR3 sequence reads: CASSYSYAQPQHF. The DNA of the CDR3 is TGTGCCAGCAGTTACTCGTACGCGCAGCCCCAGCATTTT.